This TCR beta chain was captured in a study of blood T cell repertoires in COVID-19. Study-wide context: Specimens from acute and convalescent COVID-19 originated in the United States, Italy and Spain. T cells, B-cell-depleted T cells, or PBMCs provided the cDNA or gDNA that served as material.

Authors' analysis steps: Estimated nucleated cell counts came from reference gene primer amplification. Some clones are missing from TCRdb's copy, which holds only in-frame ones; the method was immunoSEQ multiplex PCR. The DNA gave D and trimming, while V, J and clone size come from that table. The sample lists some 97,000 clones, 80% to 95% occurring once. The TCR originated in a man between 70 and 80 years old with acute or convalescent COVID-19. Specimen: peripheral blood.

The CDR3 nucleotides are TGTGCCAGCAGGGAGGGGCCTGGAGGCGAAAAACTGTTTTTT. Protein product: CASREGPGGEKLFF. The gene calls are TRBV7-9 and TRBJ1-4; a weak D match, TRBD1 (5 bases). Per germline, CDR1 SEHNR and CDR2 FQNEAQ (reference sequence). This CDR3 contains 14 residues. With 6 bases removed from V and 8 bases from J, the gap between germline ends came to 16 bases.